The clone carrying this T cell receptor (beta chain) was recorded once. The sample is drawn from a study of blood T cell repertoires in COVID-19. Across the study: Specimens from acute and convalescent COVID-19 originated in the United States, Italy and Spain. Sources were T cells, B-cell-depleted T cells, or PBMCs; the material itself was cDNA or gDNA.

Original processing methods: For nucleated cells, counts were estimated from reference gene primer amplification. Libraries were prepared by immunoSEQ multiplex PCR; TCRdb keeps only in-frame clonotypes and omits some of them. That table supplies the V and J calls and clone size; D and trimming were determined from the DNA. The sample lists almost 300,000 clones, more than 85% seen once, with over 1% in the top ten. The CDR3 consists of 13 residues. V was pared by 3 bases and J by 5 bases, with 10 bases between. Germline V lookup: CDR1 MNHEY, CDR2 SMNVEV (reference sequence). The clonotype was recovered from a man between 65 and 85 years old with acute or convalescent COVID-19. The material sequenced was peripheral blood. The chain couples TRBV27 to TRBJ1-2; D gene unclear. CDR3 residues: CASSFKGEYGYTF. In DNA, the CDR3 is TGTGCCAGCAGTTTTAAGGGAGAATATGGCTACACCTTC.